This TCR beta chain was captured in a study of neurological immune-mediated disorders (dated by TCRdb to between 2019 and 2020). Regarding the study in general: The study compared peripheral blood TCR-beta repertoires of HTLV-I-associated myelopathy (HAM/TSP) patients, multiple sclerosis patients and healthy controls using UMI-based sequencing. The cohort included approximately 68 subjects: approximately 14 with HAM/TSP, around 34 with multiple sclerosis, and 20 healthy controls. The roughly 110 TCR-beta libraries included longitudinal samples, technical triplicates and paired sorted CD4+ and CD8+ T-cell subsets alongside PBMC samples. Study-wide findings and limitations: The highest TCR clonal expansion was observed in HAM/TSP patients, whereas the lowest was observed in MS patients, even when compared with healthy controls. No identical CDR3 amino acid sequences were shared among expanded clones across subjects, suggesting private TCR-beta repertoires in all groups.

Blood bank volunteers in Maryland, USA served as the healthy controls. For sorted-subset TCR libraries, some 970,000 sorted CD4+ or CD8+ T cells were used. Peripheral blood underwent Ficoll-Hypaque density gradient centrifugation to isolate PBMCs, which were then cryopreserved in liquid nitrogen. Paired sorted CD4+ and CD8+ subsets came from healthy controls, HAM/TSP patients and MS patients. On this clonotype: Its antigen specificity is not known. The sample holds no much larger clone one base away, and base qualities are not on file.

cDNA was synthesized by template-switch 5'RACE using a primer with a 10-nucleotide random unique molecular identifier that tagged each TCR transcript. Each sequencing run produced over 160 million TCR-beta sequences covering 15-18 subjects. The RNeasy kit was used for extraction of total RNA. Using the KAPA Real-time Library Amplification kit, TCR-beta VDJ regions were amplified with primers for the TCR constant region and the 5'RACE anchor. A first PCR added sample indexes and Illumina adaptors, and a second PCR then raised library yield. After Ampure bead purification, the TCR product of roughly 650 bp was size-selected on a 2% E-gel SizeSelection system. Before pooling, library quality was assessed on a Bioanalyzer, concentration was determined with Qubit, and library quantification was performed with the Kapa Library Quantification kit. Paired-end 2 x 150 bp sequencing of the libraries was performed on an Illumina HiSeq 2500. To increase sequence diversity, roughly 24-31% phiX was spiked into each library pool. In the paper's pipeline: Quality-filtered reads were processed with the UMI-based MiGEC pipeline, and over 75% of raw TCR sequences were removed by the MiGEC pipeline during error correction. IMGT germline references were used for aligning VDJ genes, and each clonotype was defined as a unique CDR3 amino acid sequence together with its V-J genes. Clonal expansion, Shannon diversity and CDR3 relatedness were evaluated with VDJtools (CalcPairwiseDistances, ClusterSamples), while phylogenetic trees were built in CLCbio workbench. Using coefficient-of-variation modelling across technical triplicates, the study counted a clone as expanded if it had at least 8 unique UMIs. TCRdb reworked the public reads: Q25 trimming with fastp, MiXCR clone assembly, productive beta chains retained. One record per CDR3 amino acid sequence lists the most common genes and DNA. TCRdb's processing, not the authors', yielded these V and J calls. The table for this sample lists roughly 22,000 distinct CDR3 sequences; about 6% of them were counted only once. The ten largest clones represent roughly 40% of the sample.

Measured from the cysteine to the phenylalanine, the CDR3 is 13 residues long. Only the CDR3 portion is preserved as DNA: 39 bases, with reading frame beginning at the first base. Trimming costs V 6 bases and J 6 bases, and their ends lie 9 bases apart. From a lookup of the germline V gene (reference sequence), CDR1 and CDR2 are SEHNR and FQNEAQ. Source material: CD8+ T cells from blood. The rearrangement joined TRBV7-9 to TRBJ2-6, and TRBD2 may be the D gene, going by 6 matching bases. The receptor's source is a man aged 18 to 30 in good health. The nucleotide sequence is TGTGCCAGCAGAGAGGGACTGGCCAACGTCCTGACTTTC. This sequence encodes CASREGLANVLTF.